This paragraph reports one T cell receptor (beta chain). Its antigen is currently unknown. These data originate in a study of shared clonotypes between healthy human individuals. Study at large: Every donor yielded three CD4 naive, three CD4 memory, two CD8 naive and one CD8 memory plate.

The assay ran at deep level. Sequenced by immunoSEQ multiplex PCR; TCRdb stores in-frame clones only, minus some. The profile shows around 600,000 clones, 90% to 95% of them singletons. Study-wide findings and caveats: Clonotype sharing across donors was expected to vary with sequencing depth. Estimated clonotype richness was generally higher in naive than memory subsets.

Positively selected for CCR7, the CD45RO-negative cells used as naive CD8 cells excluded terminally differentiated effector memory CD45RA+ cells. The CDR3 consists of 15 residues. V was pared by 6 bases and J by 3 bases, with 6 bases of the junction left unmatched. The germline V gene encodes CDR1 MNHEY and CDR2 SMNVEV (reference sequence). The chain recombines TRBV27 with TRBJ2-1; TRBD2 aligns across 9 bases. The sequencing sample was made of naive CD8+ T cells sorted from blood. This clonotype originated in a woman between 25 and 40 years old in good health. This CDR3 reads CASREAGGGYNEQFF. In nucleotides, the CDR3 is TGTGCCAGCAGGGAGGCGGGAGGGGGCTACAATGAGCAGTTCTTC.